A selection of T cell receptor beta chains follows, all from one sample in a study of cytomegalovirus exposure and HLA in healthy donors. The data were produced by immunoSEQ multiplex PCR, yet TCRdb's version contains in-frame clones alone and is incomplete. The sample has 150,000 to 200,000 clones; 81% are singletons. The sample comprised PBMCs. The receptors come from a woman aged 50 to 60 in good health and CMV-seronegative. CDR3s include the opening cysteine and the closing phenylalanine or tryptophan. D genes are given only for firm matches. Some rows have no size entry. The others give once, few or many, or a class for an expanded clone.

clone_size j_call cdr3_length d_call v_call cdr3_aa cdr3_nt
. TRBJ1-5 15 TRBD1 TRBV10-2 CASRPGQGHNQPQHF TGCGCCAGCAGGCCGGGACAGGGCCACAATCAGCCCCAGCATTTT
. TRBJ2-3 16 TRBD2 TRBV2 CASSDLAGGGTDTQYF TGTGCCAGCAGTGATTTGGCGGGGGGCGGCACAGATACGCAGTATTTT
. TRBJ1-5 14 . TRBV27 CASSFGGSNQPQHF TGTGCCAGCAGTTTCGGGGGGAGCAATCAGCCCCAGCATTTT
. TRBJ2-7 14 . TRBV28 CASSLRFRLGEQYF TGTGCCAGCAGTTTAAGGTTTCGACTGGGCGAGCAGTACTTC
. TRBJ1-2 13 . TRBV18 CASSPSANYGYTF TGTGCCAGCTCACCTAGCGCTAACTATGGCTACACCTTC
. TRBJ2-2 14 TRBD2 TRBV6-5 CASSWEGGTGELFF TGTGCCAGCAGTTGGGAGGGCGGCACCGGGGAGCTGTTTTTT
. TRBJ1-4 10 . TRBV25-1 CASRREKLFF TGTGCCAGCAGACGGGAAAAACTGTTTTTT
. TRBJ1-6 15 TRBD1 TRBV2 CASSPQDRDNSPLHF TGTGCCAGCAGTCCCCAGGACAGGGATAATTCACCCCTCCACTTT
few TRBJ1-5 14 . TRBV19 CASSSTVFNQPQHF TGTGCCAGTAGTTCGACAGTTTTCAATCAGCCCCAGCATTTT
. TRBJ1-1 16 TRBD1 TRBV19 CASRSGTGDRNTEAFF TGTGCCAGTAGGTCCGGGACAGGGGATCGGAACACTGAAGCTTTCTTT
. TRBJ1-1 17 TRBD1 TRBV5-4 CASNLLVDRDIITEAFF TGTGCCAGCAACCTACTCGTGGACAGGGATATTATCACTGAAGCTTTCTTT
. TRBJ2-2 15 TRBD1 TRBV7-2 CASSPGQGRTGELFF TGTGCCAGCAGCCCGGGACAGGGGAGAACCGGGGAGCTGTTTTTT
. TRBJ2-1 14 TRBD2 TRBV30 CAWSVSGRVNEQFF TGTGCCTGGAGTGTGAGCGGGAGGGTGAATGAGCAGTTCTTC
. TRBJ1-5 13 . TRBV7-2 CASSLTFSEPQHF TGTGCCAGCAGCTTAACCTTCTCGGAGCCCCAGCATTTT
. TRBJ2-3 16 TRBD2 TRBV2 CASSSPLGTSGDTQYF TGTGCCAGCAGTTCTCCTCTCGGGACTAGCGGGGATACGCAGTATTTT
. TRBJ2-7 14 . TRBV6-6 CASTSQKFTYEQYF TGTGCCAGCACCTCCCAGAAATTCACCTACGAGCAGTACTTC
. TRBJ1-3 14 TRBD1 TRBV7-2 CASTKTGTGNTIYF TGTGCCAGCACCAAGACAGGGACTGGAAACACCATATATTTT
. TRBJ2-5 16 TRBD2 TRBV5-6 CASSSLEREGLETQYF TGTGCCAGCAGCTCCTTAGAGCGGGAGGGCCTGGAGACCCAGTACTTC
once TRBJ2-1 14 . TRBV19 CASSSTSSYNEQFF TGTGCCAGTAGTAGCACTAGCTCCTACAATGAGCAGTTCTTC
. TRBJ2-1 15 . TRBV18 CASSPFTGAYNEQFF TGTGCCAGCTCACCATTCACGGGAGCCTACAATGAGCAGTTCTTC
. TRBJ2-1 16 . TRBV4-2 CASSHLTDYRYNEQFF TGTGCCAGCAGCCACCTAACGGACTATAGGTACAATGAGCAGTTCTTC
. TRBJ1-1 14 . TRBV11-3 CASSLGRGNTEAFF TGTGCCAGCAGCCTCGGTAGGGGGAACACTGAAGCTTTCTTT
. TRBJ1-1 15 TRBD1 TRBV27 CASSLYSRGVTEAFF TGTGCCAGCAGTTTGTATAGCAGGGGGGTCACTGAAGCTTTCTTT
. TRBJ2-1 16 . TRBV7-2 CASSLRETIIDNEQFF TGTGCCAGCAGCTTACGGGAGACCATTATCGACAATGAGCAGTTCTTC
. TRBJ1-2 14 . TRBV7-9 CASSFAGINYGYTF TGTGCCAGCAGCTTTGCAGGAATTAACTATGGCTACACCTTC
. TRBJ2-7 15 TRBD2 TRBV15 CATSRDLTGGGEQYF TGTGCCACCAGCAGAGATTTGACGGGGGGGGGCGAGCAGTACTTC
few TRBJ2-7 14 TRBD1 TRBV7-2 CASSITGVSYEQYF TGTGCCAGCAGCATAACAGGGGTCTCCTACGAGCAGTACTTC
. TRBJ2-7 15 . TRBV28 CATQPGGAQSYEQYF TGTGCCACCCAGCCTGGGGGGGCGCAGAGCTACGAGCAGTACTTC
. TRBJ2-5 15 . TRBV28 CASSLTGQFQETQYF TGTGCCAGCAGTTTAACCGGACAGTTCCAAGAGACCCAGTACTTC
. TRBJ2-7 14 . TRBV9 CASSPPGKPYEQYF TGTGCCAGCAGCCCACCCGGGAAGCCCTACGAGCAGTACTTC
. TRBJ1-1 13 . TRBV19 CASRGALNTEAFF TGTGCCAGTAGGGGGGCCCTGAACACTGAAGCTTTCTTT
once TRBJ1-5 13 . TRBV7-3 CASSLGAAQPQHF TGTGCCAGCAGCTTAGGGGCGGCTCAGCCCCAGCATTTT
. TRBJ1-3 10 . TRBV29-1 CSVLSDTIYF TGCAGCGTTCTTTCGGACACCATATATTTT
once TRBJ2-3 16 TRBD2 TRBV4-3 CASSQDRGGLLDTQYF TGCGCCAGCAGCCAAGACCGGGGGGGCCTTTTAGATACGCAGTATTTT
. TRBJ2-7 15 TRBD2 TRBV7-2 CASSFSPSGRDEQYF TGTGCCAGCAGTTTCAGCCCAAGCGGGAGGGACGAGCAGTACTTC
. TRBJ1-1 13 TRBD1 TRBV10-3 CAIRDRENTEAFF TGTGCCATCAGGGACAGGGAGAACACTGAAGCTTTCTTT